This T cell receptor (beta chain) was identified during a study of yellow fever vaccine responses in identical twins. This clonotype is a singleton in its sample. No antigen is known for it. This CDR3 has 11 amino acids. Trimming removed 5 bases from V and 13 bases from J; junction bases left unmatched: 4. Germline CDR1 reads PRHDT; CDR2 reads FYEKMQ (reference sequence). Whole-study findings and limits: Twins' T cell vaccine responses reportedly looked partly convergent, partly personalized.

In TCRdb, the RT-PCR reads were re-called with MiXCR into one record per CDR3 protein. The sample comprises a few thousand distinct CDR3 sequences, approximately 90% of which are singletons, and about 3% rests with the top ten. The TCR was taken from a woman aged 18-29 years who received the yellow fever vaccine. The source was T cells from blood (PBMCs), unsorted or a sorted subset (not recorded which), collected before or after yellow fever vaccination (not recorded which). The chain employs TRBV13 and TRBJ1-3; 8 bases are shared with TRBD1. The CDR3 coding sequence is TGTGCCAGCAGCCCCGGACAGGGTATATATTTT. Its protein product is CASSPGQGIYF.